This T cell receptor (beta chain) emerged from a study of control samples from healthy donors and cancer patients. This clone was counted once. TCRdb's copy holds only in-frame clones and misses some; the assay was immunoSEQ multiplex PCR. The sample contains roughly 120,000 clones, approximately 89% of which appear only once. The CDR3 totals 14 residues. The V gene lost 2 bases and the J gene lost 8 bases, with 15 bases spanning the gap. From germline, CDR1 is MNHEY and CDR2 SVGAGI. The source of this sequence is a woman in her late teens or twenties in good health. The rearrangement uses TRBV6-5 and TRBJ1-1; weak D call: TRBD1 (6 bases). The specimen sequenced was blood. Written as DNA, the CDR3 is TGTGCCAGCAGTTACGGGGGCTCTGGTTTCGAAGCTTTCTTT. Translation: CASSYGGSGFEAFF.